The rows below give T cell receptor beta chains drawn from one sample of a study of T cells expressing NK-cell markers. After re-calling the 5' RACE reads, TCRdb lists one entry per CDR3 protein, DNA absent. This listing includes roughly 300,000 distinct CDR3 sequences. The sequenced sample consisted of blood T cells: a sorted CD56 or NKG2C T cell subset, CD4+ or CD8+ T cells, or bulk PBMC T cells (not recorded which). The receptor source for this set is a woman aged 18-70 years in good health. Both conserved end residues are part of each CDR3. The order of the fields is J gene, CDR3 length, V gene, CDR3 protein.

J gene: TRBJ1-5
CDR3 length: 13
V gene: TRBV6-2/TRBV6-3
CDR3 protein: CASSYEGGQPQHF

J gene: TRBJ2-1
CDR3 length: 19
V gene: TRBV7-3
CDR3 protein: CASSQSGGGAFGSYNEQFF

J gene: TRBJ2-5
CDR3 length: 20
V gene: TRBV4-2
CDR3 protein: CASSQDPRDGASAYQETQYF

J gene: TRBJ2-3
CDR3 length: 11
V gene: TRBV14
CDR3 protein: CASSRTGMQYF

J gene: TRBJ2-2
CDR3 length: 14
V gene: TRBV6-2/TRBV6-3
CDR3 protein: CASSRLANTGELFF

J gene: TRBJ1-5
CDR3 length: 15
V gene: TRBV12-3/TRBV12-4
CDR3 protein: CASRPGEGRGTPQHF

J gene: TRBJ2-6
CDR3 length: 15
V gene: TRBV18
CDR3 protein: CASSPVQAGANVLTF

J gene: TRBJ2-1
CDR3 length: 12
V gene: TRBV11-2
CDR3 protein: CASSLVGLEQFF

J gene: TRBJ2-3
CDR3 length: 15
V gene: TRBV5-1
CDR3 protein: CASSGTSGSIDTQYF

J gene: TRBJ2-7
CDR3 length: 15
V gene: TRBV20-1
CDR3 protein: CSAFTSGTGYEGQYF

J gene: TRBJ2-5
CDR3 length: 16
V gene: TRBV10-3
CDR3 protein: CAISERQGLNQETQYF

J gene: TRBJ1-5
CDR3 length: 15
V gene: TRBV19
CDR3 protein: CASKDSSGRNQPQHF

J gene: TRBJ2-2
CDR3 length: 16
V gene: TRBV9
CDR3 protein: CASRMTSGDGNGELFF

J gene: TRBJ2-1
CDR3 length: 17
V gene: TRBV4-3
CDR3 protein: CASSQDIVRGAYNEQFF

J gene: TRBJ2-3
CDR3 length: 14
V gene: TRBV7-2
CDR3 protein: CASSLRPLTDTQYF

J gene: TRBJ2-1
CDR3 length: 18
V gene: TRBV7-2
CDR3 protein: CASSFAPGLAGGMGEQFF

J gene: TRBJ2-7
CDR3 length: 14
V gene: TRBV24-1
CDR3 protein: CATSDSGASYEQYF

J gene: TRBJ2-5
CDR3 length: 14
V gene: TRBV18
CDR3 protein: CASSPTSDSETQYF

J gene: TRBJ1-5
CDR3 length: 13
V gene: TRBV20-1
CDR3 protein: CSARETGNQPQHF

J gene: TRBJ2-1
CDR3 length: 12
V gene: TRBV7-2
CDR3 protein: CASSSRRTEQFF

J gene: TRBJ2-1
CDR3 length: 16
V gene: TRBV6-1
CDR3 protein: CASRQPLLSSYNEQFF

J gene: TRBJ2-7
CDR3 length: 15
V gene: TRBV28
CDR3 protein: CATTGSGRTIYEQYF

J gene: TRBJ2-7
CDR3 length: 14
V gene: TRBV12-3/TRBV12-4
CDR3 protein: CASSLGTNSNEQYF

J gene: TRBJ2-1
CDR3 length: 14
V gene: TRBV5-5
CDR3 protein: CASSLAWSGNEQFF

J gene: TRBJ1-6
CDR3 length: 18
V gene: TRBV7-3
CDR3 protein: CASSSSWGTPGIDSPLHF

J gene: TRBJ2-5
CDR3 length: 17
V gene: TRBV5-1
CDR3 protein: CASSSGLAGGYQETQYF

J gene: TRBJ1-2
CDR3 length: 14
V gene: TRBV4-3
CDR3 protein: CASSQGQFYYGYTF

J gene: TRBJ1-2
CDR3 length: 14
V gene: TRBV30
CDR3 protein: CAWSDQGAKHGYTF

J gene: TRBJ1-1
CDR3 length: 15
V gene: TRBV12-3/TRBV12-4
CDR3 protein: CASSLDRMAHTEAFF

J gene: TRBJ2-3
CDR3 length: 12
V gene: TRBV9
CDR3 protein: CASSDVSNTQYF

J gene: TRBJ1-1
CDR3 length: 14
V gene: TRBV7-3
CDR3 protein: CASSFDRGNTEAFF

J gene: TRBJ1-2
CDR3 length: 13
V gene: TRBV7-2
CDR3 protein: CASSFSDIYGYTF

J gene: TRBJ2-7
CDR3 length: 15
V gene: TRBV7-6
CDR3 protein: CASSLGVTGEGEQYF

J gene: TRBJ2-7
CDR3 length: 13
V gene: TRBV10-3
CDR3 protein: CAISPLGLNEQYF

J gene: TRBJ2-1
CDR3 length: 16
V gene: TRBV4-2
CDR3 protein: CASSQGGIASYNEQFF

J gene: TRBJ2-3
CDR3 length: 17
V gene: TRBV7-2
CDR3 protein: CASRRFGLAGETDTQYF

J gene: TRBJ1-5
CDR3 length: 15
V gene: TRBV7-2
CDR3 protein: CASGEGRAKNQPQHF

J gene: TRBJ2-7
CDR3 length: 13
V gene: TRBV20-1
CDR3 protein: CSAPAGGWYEQYF

J gene: TRBJ2-2
CDR3 length: 15
V gene: TRBV19
CDR3 protein: CASSTGQGYSGELFF

J gene: TRBJ2-6
CDR3 length: 18
V gene: TRBV3-1
CDR3 protein: CASMTTGESHSGANVLTF

J gene: TRBJ2-5
CDR3 length: 18
V gene: TRBV20-1
CDR3 protein: CSARVSFRTANVQETQYF

J gene: TRBJ2-1
CDR3 length: 16
V gene: TRBV15
CDR3 protein: CATSRDRAGLVREQFF

J gene: TRBJ1-5
CDR3 length: 15
V gene: TRBV18
CDR3 protein: CASSLPGQGRQPQHF

J gene: TRBJ1-6
CDR3 length: 16
V gene: TRBV7-9
CDR3 protein: CASSYTPEGYNSPLHF

J gene: TRBJ1-5
CDR3 length: 15
V gene: TRBV5-6
CDR3 protein: CASSLGMAGNQPQHF

J gene: TRBJ1-5
CDR3 length: 15
V gene: TRBV29-1
CDR3 protein: CSVQTGVRGNQPQHF